This T cell receptor beta chain emerged from a study of tumor and adjacent non-tumor tissue in lung cancer. A word on this clonotype: The target antigen is unknown. An end of the junction does not agree with germline; a read error may underlie this.

Three rounds of nested PCR, following a modified ARM-PCR protocol, produced the TCRbeta library. One entry per CDR3 protein, called by TCRdb with MiXCR from the multiplex PCR reads. Here the sample spans about 66,000 distinct CDR3 sequences, around 73% being singletons. The template was RNA from unsorted bulk tissue. Whole-study results and caveats: Patients with more diverse tumor TCRs had worse survival. Tumor repertoires had a smaller top 100 clone share than normal lung.

The receptor was derived from a man in his sixties with non-small cell lung cancer. Sequencing was carried out using lung tumor tissue.

CDR3 sequence reads: CASSRQGSNEAFF. CDR3 sequence (DNA): TGTGCAAGCAGTCGACAGGGAAGCAATGAAGCTTTCTTT. The V gene is TRBV6-5, the J gene TRBJ1-1; 7 bases fit TRBD1. The CDR3 spans 13 residues. The germline V gene encodes CDR1 MNHEY and CDR2 SVGAGI.